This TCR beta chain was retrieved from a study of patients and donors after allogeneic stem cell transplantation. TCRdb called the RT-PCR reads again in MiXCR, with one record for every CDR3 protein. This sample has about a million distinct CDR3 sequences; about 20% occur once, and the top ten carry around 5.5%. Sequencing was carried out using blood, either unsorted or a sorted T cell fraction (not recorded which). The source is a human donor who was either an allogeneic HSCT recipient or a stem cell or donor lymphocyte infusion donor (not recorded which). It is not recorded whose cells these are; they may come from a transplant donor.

CDR3 amino acids: CASSKAAGANVLTF. The CDR3 DNA sequence: TGCGCCAGCAGTAAGGCGGCTGGGGCCAACGTCCTGACTTTC. The V call is TRBV5-1, the J call TRBJ2-6, with no clear D. The CDR3 spans 14 residues. Trimming left V 5 bases short and J 2 bases short, with 8 bases between. Germline V gene sequence: CDR1 SGHRS, CDR2 YFSETQ.